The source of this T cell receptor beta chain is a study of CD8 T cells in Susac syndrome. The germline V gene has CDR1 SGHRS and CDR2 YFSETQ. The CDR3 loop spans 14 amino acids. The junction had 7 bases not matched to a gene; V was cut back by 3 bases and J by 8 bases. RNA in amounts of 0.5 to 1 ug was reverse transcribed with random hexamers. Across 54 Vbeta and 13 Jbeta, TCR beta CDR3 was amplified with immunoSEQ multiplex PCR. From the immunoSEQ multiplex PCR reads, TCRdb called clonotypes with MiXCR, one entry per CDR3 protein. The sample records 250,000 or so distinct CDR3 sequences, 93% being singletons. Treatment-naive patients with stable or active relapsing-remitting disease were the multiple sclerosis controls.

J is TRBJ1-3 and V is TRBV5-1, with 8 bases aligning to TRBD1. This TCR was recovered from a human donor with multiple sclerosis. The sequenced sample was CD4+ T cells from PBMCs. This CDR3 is CASSSGQGLDTIYF. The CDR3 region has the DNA TGCGCCAGCAGCTCCGGACAGGGATTAGACACCATATATTTT.